One sample yielded the 23 T cell receptor beta chains listed below, sequenced in a study of T cells after yellow fever vaccination. TCRdb re-analysed the 5' RACE reads in MiXCR, keeping a single row per CDR3 protein. Among 95,000 to 150,000 distinct CDR3 sequences listed, approximately 9% were seen once. Specimen: CD8+ T cells sorted from PBMCs, collected on the day of the yellow fever booster vaccination. All receptors come from a man younger than 35 who received the YFV17D yellow fever vaccine.

This clonotype showed up many times. The rearrangement joins TRBV20-1 to TRBJ2-3, with 10 bases that match TRBD2. Germline V gene sequence: CDR1 DFQATT, CDR2 SNEGSKA (reference sequence). V trimming: 6 bases; J trimming: 0 bases; junction bases outside the gene matches: 12. The CDR3 length is 17 residues. CDR3 nucleotide sequence: TGCAGTGCCTTGCGGCCTAGCGGGGGCCCTAGCACAGATACGCAGTATTTT. It yields the protein CSALRPSGGPSTDTQYF.

This clonotype was detected ten times or more. The V and J genes are TRBV10-2 and TRBJ1-2, with no clear D. Between the trimmed V and J ends, which lost 7 bases and 8 bases, there was a span of 14 bases. This CDR3 has 12 residues. CDR1 is WSHSY, CDR2 SAAADI, per germline. In DNA, the CDR3 is TGCGCCAGCAAAGGAGGCATTGAGGGCTACACCTTC. Protein product: CASKGGIEGYTF.

V is TRBV6-9 and J is TRBJ2-7; D is unclear. This CDR3 is built from 13 residues. From germline, CDR1 is MNHGY and CDR2 SVAAGI. The V end was cut by 6 bases, the J end by 7 bases, with 16 bases between. CDR3: CASSPARNWEQYV. CDR3 DNA sequence: TGTGCCAGCAGCCCCGCGAGGAATTGGGAGCAGTACGTC.

This clonotype was detected many times. The rearrangement joins TRBV7-2 to TRBJ1-3; TRBD1 agrees at 8 bases. From germline, CDR1 is SGHTA and CDR2 FQGNSA. CDR3 length equals 18 residues. Trimming removed 8 bases from V and 0 bases from J; junction bases left unmatched: 15. This CDR3 reads CASVVSWDRTSSGNTIYF. The CDR3 nucleotides are TGTGCCAGCGTTGTGAGCTGGGACAGGACTTCCTCTGGAAACACCATATATTTT.

This clonotype was detected many times. CDR3 region: CASSYSQNTEAFF. CDR3 DNA: TGTGCCAGCAGTTACTCACAGAACACTGAAGCTTTCTTT. V usage is TRBV6-5 and J usage is TRBJ1-1; D uncertain. This CDR3 is 13 amino acids long. V lost 0 bases and J lost 1, with 3 bases in between. In germline, CDR1 is MNHEY, CDR2 SVGAGI.

The table lists this clonotype with a few counts. V is TRBV27 and J is TRBJ1-3; no definite D call. V shed 2 bases and J shed 2 bases, with 7 bases lying between them. Germline-derived CDR1 and CDR2 are MNHEY and SMNVEV (reference sequence). The CDR3 is 14 amino acids. In DNA, the CDR3 is TGTGCCAGCAGTTTAACGGGAACTGGAAACACCATATATTTT. Protein product: CASSLTGTGNTIYF.

This clonotype appeared a few times. The chain joins TRBV6-5 to TRBJ2-5; tentatively, D is TRBD1 (6 bases). V shed 1 base and J shed 3 bases, with 6 bases lying between them. The CDR3 is 13 amino acids. In germline, CDR1 is MNHEY, CDR2 SVGAGI. The CDR3 is CASSYYREETQYF. In DNA, the CDR3 is TGTGCCAGCAGTTACTACAGGGAAGAGACCCAGTACTTC.

This clonotype has just a few counts. The genes are TRBV19 and TRBJ2-7; D call uncertain. V lost 9 bases to trimming and J lost 0 bases, with 18 bases between them. The CDR3 covers 15 residues. In germline, CDR1 is LNHDA, CDR2 SQIVND (reference sequence). This chain's CDR3 is CASLCPDLCSYEQYV. CDR3 sequence (DNA): TGTGCCAGCCTATGCCCTGACTTGTGCTCCTACGAGCAGTACGTC.

J is TRBJ2-3 and V is TRBV20-1; the match to TRBD1 covers 9 bases. The CDR3 covers 14 residues. The J segment lost 5 bases and the V segment lost 5 bases, leaving 8 bases of the junction unmatched. Germline V gene sequence: CDR1 DFQATT, CDR2 SNEGSKA (reference sequence). CDR3 coding DNA: TGCAGTGCTGGGACAGGGACTGGTTTAGATACGCAGTATTTT. It codes for CSAGTGTGLDTQYF.

The DNA of the CDR3 is TGTGCCAGCCGTGGGTTGGGACAAGCTTATTATAGCAATCAGCCCCAGCATTTT. This codes for CASRGLGQAYYSNQPQHF. The genes are TRBV14 and TRBJ1-5, with D possibly being TRBD1 (6 bases). Germline CDR1 SGHDN, CDR2 FVKESK. Trimming removed 8 bases from V and 0 bases from J, with 23 bases in between. The CDR3 has 18 residues.

This clonotype was observed many times. In DNA, the CDR3 is TGTGCCAGCAGCTCGGGGACCGGGGAGCTGTTTTTT. Its protein is CASSSGTGELFF. The rearrangement links TRBV11-1 to TRBJ2-2; perhaps TRBD2 as D (5 bases). CDR1 is SGHAT and CDR2 is FQDESV in the germline V gene (reference sequence). With 4 bases removed from V and 5 bases from J, the gap between germline ends came to 5 bases. The CDR3 has 12 amino acids.

This clonotype was seen repeatedly, ten times or more. The rearrangement links TRBV4-1 to TRBJ2-3; perhaps TRBD2 as D (7 bases). Trimming took off 0 bases at V and 2 bases at J, with 18 bases between the two ends. The CDR3 has 18 amino acids. Germline CDR1 MGHRA, CDR2 YSYEKL. Here the CDR3 DNA reads TGCGCCAGCAGCCAAGAGGGGGGCGGGGGCCTCTTCACAGATACGCAGTATTTT. Its protein is CASSQEGGGGLFTDTQYF.

The V and J genes are TRBV12-3 or TRBV12-4 and TRBJ2-4; 9 nucleotides match TRBD2. This CDR3 has 18 amino acids. J gave up 7 bases and V 3 bases, and 16 bases lay outside the gene matches. CDR3 amino acids: CASSFGGGGPKIGNIQYF. The DNA of the CDR3 is TGTGCCAGCAGTTTCGGCGGGGGGGGGCCTAAGATAGGGAACATTCAGTACTTC.

The chain is built from TRBV7-9 and TRBJ2-3, with no clear D. This CDR3 region has 16 residues. The germline V gene has CDR1 SEHNR and CDR2 FQNEAQ (reference sequence). V lost 5 bases and J 1 base, leaving 16 bases between the germline ends. The CDR3 region is CASSPPPVSGTDTQYF. In DNA, the CDR3 is TGTGCCAGCAGCCCCCCCCCGGTTAGTGGCACAGATACGCAGTATTTT.

This clonotype was detected only a few times. This rearrangement joins TRBV14 to TRBJ1-2; TRBD1 might be the D (6 bases). Trimming removed 0 bases from V and 4 bases from J, with 12 bases in between. The CDR3 has 15 residues. Germline V gene sequence: CDR1 SGHDN, CDR2 FVKESK. CDR3 region: CASSQDLSGAYGYTF. The CDR3 DNA is TGTGCCAGCAGCCAAGATTTGTCAGGGGCCTATGGCTACACCTTC.

The chain recombines TRBV6-2 or TRBV6-3 with TRBJ1-5, with D uncertain. Per the germline V gene, CDR1 is MNHEY and CDR2 is SVGEGT. The V end lost 2 bases, the J end lost 3 bases, and 5 bases lay between the germline ends. CDR3 size: 13 residues. CDR3 loop: CASSYGTNQPQHF. In DNA form, the CDR3 reads TGTGCCAGCAGTTACGGCACCAATCAGCCCCAGCATTTT.

The chain joins TRBV7-9 to TRBJ2-7; D remains ambiguous. This CDR3 has 14 amino acids. Germline V gene sequence: CDR1 SEHNR, CDR2 FQNEAQ (reference sequence). V lost 4 bases and J lost 4, with 14 bases in between. CDR3 DNA: TGTGCCAGCAGCTCCCCTGCAAAAACTTACGAGCAGTACGTC. This sequence encodes CASSSPAKTYEQYV.

V is TRBV21-1 and J is TRBJ1-3; TRBD1, the table's D call, lacks a check against the DNA. TRBV21-1 is designated a pseudogene. CDR3 size: 15 residues. The CDR3 bases are TGTGTCAGCAGCAAGGCCCCCGGGGCTGGAAACACCATATATTTT. Translation gives CVSSKAPGAGNTIYF.

The chain couples TRBV12-3 or TRBV12-4 to TRBJ2-7, with 9 positions matching TRBD1. The CDR3 sequence is 14 residues long. V lost 5 bases, J lost 2 bases, and 4 bases stayed unmatched. CDR3 protein: CASSAGTGTYEQYV. CDR3 coding DNA: TGTGCCAGCAGTGCCGGGACAGGGACCTACGAGCAGTACGTC.

This clonotype came up a few times. The V gene is TRBV12-3 or TRBV12-4, the J gene TRBJ1-1; perhaps TRBD1 as D (5 bases). The V end lost 1 base, the J end lost 1 base, and 10 bases lay between the germline ends. The CDR3 totals 15 residues. The CDR3 region is CASSLVGGPNTEAFF. In DNA form, the CDR3 reads TGTGCCAGCAGTTTAGTGGGGGGACCGAACACTGAAGCTTTCTTT.

This clonotype came up many times. The chain's CDR3 is CASSLRRLQETQYF. The CDR3 bases are TGCGCCAGCAGCTTGCGGCGGCTCCAAGAGACCCAGTACTTC. The V gene is TRBV5-1, the J gene TRBJ2-5; no definite D call. The germline V gene has CDR1 SGHRS and CDR2 YFSETQ. The CDR3 is 14 residues long. Trimming left V 1 base short and J 1 base short, with 8 bases between.

The chain has TRBV7-9 and TRBJ2-7, with TRBD1 as a possible D gene (5 bases). This CDR3 is 13 amino acids long. V shed 4 bases and J shed 7 bases, with 14 bases lying between them. Germline CDR1 SEHNR, CDR2 FQNEAQ (reference sequence). As DNA, the CDR3 is TGTGCCAGCAGCTCCTCAGGGTCGAAGGAGCAGTACTTC. Amino acids: CASSSSGSKEQYF.

The chain has TRBV4-1 and TRBJ1-2; 8 nucleotides line up with TRBD1. The junction had 13 bases not matched to a gene; V was cut back by 0 bases and J by 7 bases. The length of the CDR3 is 17 residues. The germline V gene has CDR1 MGHRA and CDR2 YSYEKL. For the CDR3, the DNA is TGCGCCAGCAGCCAAGATCCTGTGACAGGGGCGCGGGGTGGCTACACCTTC. Translating it yields CASSQDPVTGARGGYTF.